One sample yielded the 30 T cell receptor beta chains listed below, sequenced in a study of T cell repertoires in cytomegalovirus infection. Via MiXCR, TCRdb re-called the reads, giving one row per CDR3 protein. The repertoire includes around 490,000 distinct CDR3 sequences, more than 25% of them detected once, and approximately 13% sits in the top ten. The sequencing sample was made of PBMCs. Receptor source: a human donor in good health (CMV status not recorded). Some clones in this sample may be carry-over from other donors' samples.

This clonotype was detected ten times or more. The CDR3 nucleotides read TGTGCCAGCAGCCCCCAAGGGGGGCGGGTTGATGGGGCCAACGTCCTGACTTTC. This codes for CASSPQGGRVDGANVLTF. This chain connects TRBV7-3 to TRBJ2-6; either TRBD1 or TRBD2 may fit D (6 bases each). The germline gives CDR1 SGHTA, CDR2 FQGTGA. V was trimmed by 5 bases and J by 3 bases, leaving 20 bases between them. CDR3 size: 18 residues.

This clonotype was detected only a few times. This CDR3 is CASSPWLAGVTGELFF. The CDR3, as DNA: TGTGCCAGCAGCCCGTGGCTAGCGGGAGTAACCGGGGAGCTGTTTTTT. This chain connects TRBV12-3 or TRBV12-4 to TRBJ2-2; 10 bases agree with TRBD2. The CDR3 length is 16 residues. Losses at the gene ends were 6 bases for V and 5 bases for J; bases not matched to a gene: 9.

The chain recombines TRBV7-3 with TRBJ2-3, with 7 bases matching TRBD1. Germline lookup yields CDR1 SGHTA and CDR2 FQGTGA. V shed 5 bases, J shed 2 bases, and the junction held 7 bases outside the gene matches. This CDR3 has 15 residues. CDR3 protein: CASSPGQENTDTQYF. The CDR3 region has the DNA TGTGCCAGCAGCCCAGGACAGGAGAACACAGATACGCAGTATTTT.

The chain links TRBV30 to TRBJ1-5; the D gene is possibly TRBD1 (6 bases). Germline loops: CDR1 GTSNPN, CDR2 SVGIG (reference sequence). CDR3 length equals 14 residues. Trimming took 0 bases from V and 5 from J, leaving 11 bases between them. CDR3 loop: CAWSVRTDDQPQHF. The CDR3 bases are TGTGCCTGGAGTGTACGGACAGACGATCAGCCCCAGCATTTT. Full variable domain (rest looked up from reference TRBV30 and TRBJ1-5): SQTIHQWPATLVQPVGSPLSLECTVEGTSNPNLYWYRQAAGRGLQLLFYSVGIGQISSEVPQNLSASRPQDRQFILSSKKLLLSDSGFYLCAWSVRTDDQPQHFGDGTRLSIL.

The rearrangement uses TRBV20-1 and TRBJ1-2; D gene ambiguous. The CDR3 sequence is 11 residues long. Trimming removed 6 bases from V and 6 bases from J, with 11 bases in between. Germline lookup yields CDR1 DFQATT and CDR2 SNEGSKA (reference sequence). Written as DNA, the CDR3 is TGCAGTGCGACATGGTTGGATGGCTACACCTTC. This translates into CSATWLDGYTF.

At least ten counts were recorded for this clonotype. This chain connects TRBV7-2 to TRBJ1-3; D may be TRBD1 (6 bases). The CDR3 spans 16 residues. Germline CDR1 SGHTA, CDR2 FQGNSA. The V end lost 1 base, the J end lost 0 bases, and 10 bases lay between the germline ends. CDR3 sequence reads: CASSLVRTASGNTIYF. The CDR3 DNA reads as TGTGCCAGCAGCTTAGTAAGGACAGCCTCTGGAAACACCATATATTTT.

The sample holds a few counts of this clonotype. The V and J genes are TRBV7-2 and TRBJ1-1, with D possibly being TRBD1 (5 bases). Per germline, CDR1 SGHTA and CDR2 FQGNSA. The V and J ends lost 7 bases and 6 bases respectively, with 27 bases between them. The CDR3 totals 17 residues. In DNA, the CDR3 is TGTGCCAGCACTTCCGTATGGCCAGGGTTAAGAAAGGCTGAAGCTTTCTTT. Protein: CASTSVWPGLRKAEAFF.

This CDR3 reads CASSFGEGYEQYF. The CDR3 DNA reads TGTGCCAGCAGTTTTGGGGAAGGCTACGAGCAGTACTTC. This chain joins TRBV12-3 or TRBV12-4 and TRBJ2-7; the D is unclear. Deletions cut 3 bases from V and 3 bases from J, with 9 bases between. This CDR3 spans 13 amino acids.

This rearrangement joins TRBV15 to TRBJ2-3, with TRBD2 matching 7 bases. With 0 bases clipped from V and 0 bases from J, the junction kept 12 bases outside the gene matches. The germline CDR1 and CDR2 sequences are LNHNV and YYDKDF (reference sequence). CDR3 length equals 19 residues. The CDR3 DNA reads as TGTGCCACCAGCAGAGATAGTGGGACTACCGTATATAGCACAGATACGCAGTATTTT. Translating it yields CATSRDSGTTVYSTDTQYF.

This clonotype was counted between two and nine times. The chain is built from TRBV28 and TRBJ2-7; D ambiguous. V was clipped by 8 bases and J by 4 bases, with 18 bases between them. CDR1 MDHEN and CDR2 SYDVKM come from the germline V gene. This CDR3 has 14 amino acids. The CDR3 region is CASGAQGTLYEQYF. The CDR3 nucleotides are TGTGCCAGCGGAGCGCAAGGAACACTTTACGAGCAGTACTTC.

This chain joins TRBV6-2 or TRBV6-3 and TRBJ1-1, with a tentative D call TRBD1 (5 bases). Germline CDR1 reads MNHEY; CDR2 reads SVGEGT. This CDR3 has 14 residues. The germline V and J ends were trimmed by 6 bases and 1 base, with 12 bases remaining between them. The CDR3 reads CASRQNRGNTEAFF. CDR3 nucleotides: TGTGCCAGCAGGCAAAATAGGGGGAACACTGAAGCTTTCTTT.

The CDR3 nucleotides are TGTGCCAGCACGCTCCCTGGACTAGCGGGAGTGTGGGAGCAGTTCTTC. Residues: CASTLPGLAGVWEQFF. The gene calls are TRBV7-9 and TRBJ2-1, with 13 bases aligning to TRBD2. The length of the CDR3 is 16 residues. Germline lookup yields CDR1 SEHNR and CDR2 FQNEAQ (reference sequence). Trimming took 7 bases from V and 10 from J; bases not matched to a gene: 13. The full variable domain, rest sourced from reference TRBV7-9 and TRBJ2-1, is DTGVSQNPRHKITKRGQNVTFRCDPISEHNRLYWYRQTLGQGPEFLTYFQNEAQLEKSRLLSDRFSAERPKGSFSTLEIQRTEQGDSAMYLCASTLPGLAGVWEQFFGPGTRLTVL.

This clonotype was found a few times. The rearrangement links TRBV6-2 or TRBV6-3 to TRBJ1-2; D is ambiguous. With 6 bases removed from V and 4 bases from J, the gap between germline ends came to 6 bases. Germline lookup yields CDR1 MNHEY and CDR2 SVGEGT. The CDR3 has 11 residues. CDR3 in amino acids: CASRLGYGYTF. In DNA form, the CDR3 reads TGTGCCAGCAGGTTGGGCTATGGCTACACCTTC.

The chain carries TRBV14 and TRBJ2-1; 10 nucleotides line up with TRBD2. The germline V gene encodes CDR1 SGHDN and CDR2 FVKESK. The CDR3 totals 15 residues. The V and J ends lost 2 bases and 7 bases, in that order; junction bases with no gene match: 5. CDR3 nucleotide sequence: TGTGCCAGCAGCCAATGGCTAGCGGGAGCAAATGAGCAGTTCTTC. It yields the protein CASSQWLAGANEQFF.

This rearrangement joins TRBV28 to TRBJ2-7; D is ambiguous. V gave up 6 bases and J gave up 3 bases, with 9 bases separating them. The CDR3 is made up of 12 amino acids. Germline V gene sequence: CDR1 MDHEN, CDR2 SYDVKM. CDR3 in DNA: TGTGCCAGCAGCCCCGGCCACTACGAGCAGTACTTC. This sequence encodes CASSPGHYEQYF.

V is TRBV12-3 or TRBV12-4 and J is TRBJ1-5, with 10 bases identical to TRBD1. V shed 8 bases, J shed 4 bases, and the junction held 8 bases outside the gene matches. The CDR3 is made up of 15 amino acids. CDR3: CASRQGADRNQPQHF. The CDR3 DNA reads as TGTGCCAGCCGACAGGGGGCCGATCGGAATCAGCCCCAGCATTTT.

The table lists this clonotype with a few counts. V is TRBV12-3 or TRBV12-4 and J is TRBJ2-1, with 7 positions matching TRBD2. V dropped 6 bases and J dropped 10; count of bases not matched to a gene: 6. This CDR3 has 12 amino acids. The CDR3 loop reads CASRTSATEQFF. In DNA, the CDR3 is TGTGCCAGCAGAACTAGCGCAACCGAGCAGTTCTTC.

This clonotype has a handful of counts. The chain links TRBV11-1 to TRBJ2-5; D gene unclear. Germline assignment: CDR1 SGHAT and CDR2 FQDESV (reference sequence). Deletions cut 1 base from V and 5 bases from J, with 11 bases between. The CDR3 has 14 residues. The CDR3 DNA reads as TGTGCCAGCAGCTTAGAACCTCCGGAGGAGACCCAGTACTTC. This encodes CASSLEPPEETQYF. Looking up the rest from reference TRBV11-1 and TRBJ2-5 gives the full variable domain: EAEVAQSPRYKITEKSQAVAFWCDPISGHATLYWYRQILGQGPELLVQFQDESVVDDSQLPKDRFSAERLKGVDSTLKIQPAELGDSAMYLCASSLEPPEETQYFGPGTRLLVL.

This chain uses TRBV11-3 with TRBJ1-6, with TRBD1 identical over 8 bases. Germline CDR1 is SGHNT and CDR2 is YENEEA. This CDR3 is built from 15 residues. V lost 5 bases to trimming and J lost 6 bases; unmatched junction nucleotides: 6. The CDR3 DNA is TGTGCCAGCAGCGTACGGACAGGGAGTAATTCACCCCTCCACTTT. This gives the protein CASSVRTGSNSPLHF.

Ten or more counts support this clonotype. The CDR3 sequence is CASSRNEQFF. The CDR3 bases are TGTGCCAGCAGTCGCAATGAGCAGTTCTTC. The rearrangement links TRBV7-2 to TRBJ2-1; D gene uncertain. Looked up from germline, CDR1 is SGHTA and CDR2 is FQGNSA. The V end lost 6 bases, the J end lost 6 bases, and 3 bases lay between the germline ends. The CDR3 spans 10 residues. Variable domain in full (rest from reference TRBV7-2 and TRBJ2-1): GAGVSQSPSNKVTEKGKDVELRCDPISGHTALYWYRQSLGQGLEFLIYFQGNSAPDKSGLPSDRFSAERTGGSVSTLTIQRTQQEDSAVYLCASSRNEQFFGPGTRLTVL.

This clonotype was seen more than once but under ten times. This sequence joins TRBV28 and TRBJ2-3; the D gene is possibly TRBD2 (6 bases). Germline loops: CDR1 MDHEN, CDR2 SYDVKM. Deletions cut 6 bases from V and 3 bases from J, with 16 bases between. There are 15 residues in the CDR3. For the CDR3, the DNA is TGTGCCAGCAGACCACGACTAGTGATAACAGATACGCAGTATTTT. Translating gives CASRPRLVITDTQYF.

This chain joins TRBV20-1 and TRBJ1-1; unclear D gene. Germline CDR1 and CDR2: DFQATT and SNEGSKA (reference sequence). The CDR3 has 12 residues. The V end lost 3 bases, the J end lost 3 bases, and 8 bases lay between the germline ends. The CDR3 protein is CSASTADTEAFF. The CDR3 bases are TGCAGTGCTAGCACAGCAGACACTGAAGCTTTCTTT.

A word on this clonotype: The germline gene is not matched at one end of the junction; a read error may be the cause. The chain links TRBV7-3 to TRBJ2-2; D may be TRBD2 (5 bases). CDR3 length: 13 residues. Germline CDR1 is SGHTA and CDR2 is FQGTGA. The CDR3: CASSSPTTGVLFF. CDR3 DNA: TGTGCCAGCAGCTCGCCGACCACCGGGGTGCTGTTTTTT.

This clonotype was found a few times. V usage is TRBV5-6 and J usage is TRBJ2-1, with 7 bases lining up with TRBD2. Germline lookup yields CDR1 SGHDT and CDR2 YYEEEE. The CDR3 has 14 amino acids. V was clipped by 3 bases and J by 10 bases; unmatched bases: 10. CDR3 nucleotides: TGTGCCAGCAGCTGGGGGGAAACGCGGGGGGAGCAGTTCTTC. Amino acid sequence: CASSWGETRGEQFF.

The chain uses TRBV15 and TRBJ2-1; D not resolved. The CDR3 spans 12 residues. Germline V gives CDR1 LNHNV, CDR2 YYDKDF (reference sequence). V dropped 6 bases and J dropped 6 bases, with 9 bases sitting between them. For the CDR3, the DNA is TGTGCCACCAGTTTCCTTTTCAATGAGCAGTTCTTC. This encodes CATSFLFNEQFF.

On this clonotype: A read error is possible here, since a much larger clone lies one base away. V gene TRBV7-2 combines with J gene TRBJ2-7; D remains ambiguous. CDR1 SGHTA and CDR2 FQGNSA come from the germline V gene. The CDR3 covers 13 residues. The germline V and J ends were trimmed by 1 base and 12 bases, with 16 bases remaining between them. The CDR3 sequence: CASSLETLGKRYF. The CDR3 DNA is TGTGCCAGCAGCTTAGAGACTCTCGGCAAGCGGTACTTC.

Here the CDR3 DNA reads TGTGCCAGCAGCTTACAGGGGAAGGGGACTGAAGCTTTCTTT. As protein: CASSLQGKGTEAFF. This chain connects TRBV7-2 to TRBJ1-1, with a weak D call TRBD1 (6 bases). V was clipped by 2 bases and J by 5 bases, with 12 bases between them. The CDR3 extends over 14 amino acids. Looked up from germline, CDR1 is SGHTA and CDR2 is FQGNSA. The variable domain in full, with the rest retrieved from reference TRBV7-2 and TRBJ1-1, is GAGVSQSPSNKVTEKGKDVELRCDPISGHTALYWYRQSLGQGLEFLIYFQGNSAPDKSGLPSDRFSAERTGGSVSTLTIQRTQQEDSAVYLCASSLQGKGTEAFFGQGTRLTVV.

This clonotype was counted many times. V gene TRBV7-2 combines with J gene TRBJ1-2; TRBD1 agrees at 7 bases. This CDR3 spans 15 amino acids. CDR1 SGHTA and CDR2 FQGNSA come from the germline V gene. Trimming took 0 bases from V and 5 from J; bases not matched to a gene: 6. As DNA, the CDR3 is TGTGCCAGCAGCTTAGCCGAAGGGGGCAGTTATGGCTACACCTTC. Residues: CASSLAEGGSYGYTF.

This clonotype was counted a few times. V is TRBV6-5 and J is TRBJ1-2; 7 positions agree with TRBD1. Germline loops: CDR1 MNHEY, CDR2 SVGAGI. V was pared by 7 bases and J by 2 bases, with 10 bases of the junction left unmatched. The CDR3 loop spans 15 amino acids. CDR3 loop: CASTPGTEINYGYTF. CDR3 nucleotide sequence: TGTGCCAGCACCCCCGGGACAGAAATAAACTATGGCTACACCTTC.

This clonotype was seen many times. This chain joins TRBV7-2 and TRBJ1-2; TRBD1 might be the D (5 bases). CDR1 is SGHTA and CDR2 is FQGNSA in the germline V gene. The CDR3 totals 12 residues. Trimming took 4 bases from V and 3 from J, leaving 6 bases between them. CDR3 in DNA: TGTGCCAGCAGCTCACAGGACTATGGCTACACCTTC. It is translated as CASSSQDYGYTF.